This T cell receptor (beta chain) came from a study of beta chain features in type 1 diabetes. Whole-study context: Cell yields, gender and age were similar in healthy donors and patients. Study results and limitations: Shortening of TCRB CDR3s, moderate but significant, appeared in all four CD4+ subsets of Type 1 diabetes patients. Because the template was cDNA, high-expressing cells might be over-represented.

In its sample, this clone was seen a few times. As yet, its antigen is unknown. In germline, CDR1 is SNHLY, CDR2 FYNNEI. The CDR3 covers 13 residues. The V and J ends lost 6 bases and 7 bases respectively, with 10 bases between them. CD45RO/CCR7/CD25/CD127/CD95/CD27 separated CD4+ naive, central memory, regulatory and stem cell-like memory cells by sorting. Since all of the isolated RNA was reverse transcribed, expressed TCRB transcripts were what got sequenced. TCRdb's copy holds only in-frame clones and misses some; the assay was immunoSEQ multiplex PCR. The sample has 600,000 or so clones, roughly 12% seen once.

The receptor's source is a man younger than 40 with type 1 diabetes. The chain combines TRBV2 with TRBJ1-6; D possibly corresponds to TRBD1 (6 bases). Sequencing was done on a sample of naive CD4+ T cells from blood. The CDR3 sequence: CASRGGQNSPLHF. CDR3 DNA sequence: TGTGCCAGCAGGGGGGGCCAAAATTCACCCCTCCACTTT.